This T cell receptor beta chain was captured by sequencing in a study of TIL therapy for anti-PD-1-resistant metastatic lung cancer. Overall study: Patients had a median age of approximately 50 years (range roughly 35-80). By whole-exome sequencing, median non-synonymous tumor mutation burden was roughly 1.4 mutations per megabase. The study, taken as a whole, reports: TIL clonotype persistence in blood showed no apparent association with response.

The immunoSEQ assay was v3. Using immunoSEQ multiplex PCR, the repertoire was profiled, and TCRdb retains in-frame clones only, with some absent. Among roughly 46,000 clones listed, 70% to 90% were seen once. The ends were cut back, 6 bases at V and 7 bases at J, with 8 bases in the middle. This CDR3 has 12 residues. Germline CDR1 reads SGHTS; CDR2 reads YDEGEE. As for this clone: Its antigen is unidentified.

Documented time point: pre-treatment sample, taken before nivolumab and TIL therapy. The V and J genes are TRBV5-8 and TRBJ1-6; perhaps TRBD1 as D (6 bases). The sequencing used blood, collected at baseline. The receptor was derived from a person aged 25-85 years with non-small cell lung cancer. For the CDR3, the DNA is TGTGCCAGCACGGACAGCAATTCACCCCTCCACTTT. Encoded protein: CASTDSNSPLHF.